This T cell receptor (beta chain) derives from a study of T cells in women clearing cervical HPV infection. Study at large: Cases were women with histologically confirmed HPV16-related CIN3 or worse, including 2 invasive cancers. Controls gave blood once infection was undetectable; cases at lesion identification.

This CDR3 spans 14 amino acids. Germline values: CDR1 MNHEY, CDR2 SVGEGT. TCR beta CDR3 amplified by multiplex PCR from roughly 1,300 ng genomic DNA. Profiling relied on immunoSEQ multiplex PCR, and the TCRdb table lists in-frame clones only, not all of them. The table lists about 30,000 clones, with about 17% in the top ten. Of note for this clone: The observed sequence ends 3 residues before the CDR3 terminus, with the missing tail filled in from the germline J gene.

The TCR sequence derives from a woman aged 18 to 69 with a cervical HPV16 infection that either progressed to CIN3+ or cleared (not recorded which). The chain has TRBV6-2 or TRBV6-3 and TRBJ2-2, with 9 bases that match TRBD1. The sequenced sample consisted of blood buffy coat. CDR3 DNA (partial): TGTGCCAGCAGTCGGCCGGGACAGGGTGAAAAG. The encoded protein is CASSRPGQGEK. The entire CDR3 sequence reads CASSRPGQGEKLFF.